This T cell receptor (beta chain) was sequenced for a study of cytomegalovirus exposure and HLA in healthy donors. Broader study findings: As immune exposure information, only CMV serostatus was available. The majority of CMV-associated TCR beta chains were reported as apparently HLA-restricted in a later analysis. The classifier reportedly diagnosed cytomegalovirus status with high sensitivity and specificity.

The study ran its PCR with 60 Vbeta and 13 Jbeta primers. This table comes from immunoSEQ multiplex PCR, and its TCRdb copy is limited to in-frame clones, with some not included. The table lists approximately 160,000 clones, over 65% of them singletons. A note on this clone: Its matching antigen is unknown.

Trimming cost V 1 base and J 1 base; bases outside gene matches: 3. This CDR3 has 15 amino acids. The germline gives CDR1 SGHAT, CDR2 FQNNGV. The specimen sequenced was PBMCs. V and J are TRBV11-2 and TRBJ2-5; 7 bases fit TRBD1. The clonotype comes from a woman in her twenties or thirties in good health and CMV-seropositive. The CDR3 DNA sequence: TGTGCCAGCAGCTTAGGGGACAGCGTCCAAGAGACCCAGTACTTC. It is translated as CASSLGDSVQETQYF.